This T cell receptor beta chain was found in a study of Tregs in tolerant kidney transplant recipients. As regards this clone: Antigen: not known.

The CDR3 length is 13 residues. Germline V CDR1 and CDR2: SGHTA, FQGNSA. V lost 5 bases, J lost 5 bases, and 12 bases lay in between. Sequencing was performed with immunoSEQ multiplex PCR; in TCRdb, only in-frame clones are kept and a portion is missing. The sample lists fewer than 20,000 clones; about 57% were seen once. The chain joins TRBV7-2 to TRBJ2-5, with D perhaps assigned TRBD1 or TRBD2 (5 bases each). Sequenced: Tregs from blood cultured with allogeneic cells. The source is a human donor in good health. Here the CDR3 DNA reads TGTGCCAGCAGCCCGGGACCAAAGGAGACCCAGTACTTC. It specifies CASSPGPKETQYF.